These T cell receptor beta chains were read from a single sample in a study of vaccination effects on CD4 cells after COVID-19. The antigens for these receptors are not known. The repertoire was sequenced with immunoSEQ multiplex PCR; TCRdb's copy has only in-frame clones and lacks some. The sample consists of tens of thousands of clones, around 76% of them appearing once. The sample here was CD4+ T cells from PBMCs cultured with HCoV-NL63 spike peptides, taken before COVID-19 vaccination. The receptors stem from a human donor who received a COVID-19 vaccine. The CDR3 runs from the conserved cysteine through the conserved F or W.

v_call cdr3_aa
TRBV5-1 CASSLDRALNSPLHF
TRBV19 CASSITRGGYGYTF
TRBV7-6 CASSPYETSGSRNEQFF
TRBV7-9 CAIRRGESSYNEQFF
TRBV5-4 CASSHPTGPGGYGYTF
TRBV5-5 CASSPGAGSNQPQHF
TRBV24-1 CATSDSGQGAGEQYF
TRBV19 CASSGWDRNTDTQYF
TRBV15 CATSRDPGARDTQYF
TRBV6-5 CAILRAANTGELFF
TRBV6-5 CASSSPRDRRIGYTF
TRBV6-1 CASSEGFWVRGRLYHGYTF
TRBV12-3/TRBV12-4 CASSLEANTEAFF
TRBV6-5 CASSPLAGPTDTQYF
TRBV5-1 CASSLFSAPNTEAFF